This entry lists 22 T cell receptor beta chains sequenced from one sample in a study of neurological immune-mediated disorders (dated by TCRdb to the late 2010s). Library method: 5' RACE. Sequencer: Illumina HiSeq 2500. TCRdb reran the public reads through fastp at Q25 and MiXCR, keeping productive beta chains. Entries are consolidated by CDR3 protein sequence, retaining the most common genes and DNA. The sample table records some 83,000 distinct CDR3 sequences; about 2.5% of these occur just once. The ten largest clones capture 1.1% of the sample. What was sequenced was PBMCs. These receptors came from a woman in her thirties with multiple sclerosis.

This clonotype occurred many times. The rearrangement uses TRBV5-1 and TRBJ2-7; D not resolved. The CDR3 sequence is 11 residues long. V lost 5 bases to trimming and J lost 5 bases, with 8 bases between them. Germline V CDR1 and CDR2: SGHRS, YFSETQ. The CDR3 here is CASRWGNEQYF. The CDR3, as DNA: TGCGCCAGCAGATGGGGAAACGAGCAGTACTTC.

The table lists this clonotype with many counts. The chain couples TRBV5-1 to TRBJ1-1, with TRBD1 matching over 7 bases. In germline, CDR1 is SGHRS, CDR2 YFSETQ. The V segment lost 3 bases and the J segment 5 bases; nucleotides outside the gene matches: 13. The CDR3 extends over 16 amino acids. CDR3 DNA sequence: TGCGCCAGCAGCTCGAACCCTGGGACAGAAGGAACTGAAGCTTTCTTT. Protein sequence: CASSSNPGTEGTEAFF.

This clonotype was counted ten times or more. V gene TRBV20-1 combines with J gene TRBJ1-5; no reliable D call. Trimming shortened V by 4 bases and J by 2 bases, and 15 bases separated the two germline ends. Germline V gene lookup returns CDR1 DFQATT and CDR2 SNEGSKA (reference sequence). CDR3 length equals 15 residues. The CDR3 nucleotides read TGCAGTGCTATAGTGCCCACGGCGGGCAATCAGCCCCAGCATTTT. Amino acid sequence: CSAIVPTAGNQPQHF.

This clonotype has ten or more counts. The CDR3, as DNA: TGTGCCAGCAGCGTAGGGACACTCCCGAACACCGGGGAGCTGTTTTTT. This gives the protein CASSVGTLPNTGELFF. V and J are TRBV9 and TRBJ2-2; the D gene is possibly TRBD1 (5 bases). Germline-derived CDR1 and CDR2 are SGDLS and YYNGEE. Trimming stripped 0 bases from V and 0 bases from J, with 9 bases between. The CDR3 sequence is 16 residues long.

This clonotype was picked up many times. The chain uses TRBV15 and TRBJ1-2, with 9 bases fitting TRBD1. CDR1 is LNHNV, CDR2 YYDKDF, per germline (reference sequence). The CDR3 is 14 amino acids. V shed 7 bases, J shed 7 bases, and the junction held 10 bases outside the gene matches. The CDR3 nucleotides are TGTGCCACCACCCCACGGACAGGGGTATCTGGCTACACCTTC. Protein sequence: CATTPRTGVSGYTF. Drawing the rest from reference TRBV15 and TRBJ1-2, the complete variable domain is DAMVIQNPRYQVTQFGKPVTLSCSQTLNHNVMYWYQQKSSQAPKLLFHYYDKDFNNEADTPDNFQSRRPNTSFCFLDIRSPGLGDTAMYLCATTPRTGVSGYTFGSGTRLTVV.

This clonotype has at least ten counts. The chain couples TRBV7-2 to TRBJ1-5, with D hard to call. Germline CDR1 is SGHTA and CDR2 is FQGNSA. V lost 1 base to trimming and J lost 3 bases, with 10 bases between them. The CDR3 spans 15 residues. For the CDR3, the DNA is TGTGCCAGCAGCTTAGTGGCGGGGTACAATCAGCCCCAGCATTTT. Its translation: CASSLVAGYNQPQHF.

This clonotype was detected many times. V and J are TRBV7-8 and TRBJ2-1; 13 nucleotides match TRBD2. Trimming removed 5 bases from V and 7 bases from J; junction bases left unmatched: 8. Germline CDR1 reads SGHVS; CDR2 reads FQNEAQ. The CDR3 covers 16 residues. CDR3 loop: CASSNRLAGGLNEQFF. The CDR3 DNA sequence: TGTGCCAGCAGCAATAGACTAGCGGGAGGTTTGAATGAGCAGTTCTTC.

This clonotype was observed many times. The gene calls are TRBV6-2 or TRBV6-3 and TRBJ2-1, with TRBD2 identical over 9 bases. Germline CDR1 reads MNHEY; CDR2 reads SVGEGT. This CDR3 spans 16 amino acids. The junction had 11 bases not matched to a gene; V was cut back by 4 bases and J by 7 bases. Here the CDR3 reads CASSSLSGSKRNEQFF. The CDR3, as DNA: TGTGCCAGCAGTTCCCTTAGCGGGAGTAAGAGGAATGAGCAGTTCTTC.

This clonotype was recorded at least ten times. V and J are TRBV20-1 and TRBJ1-1; the D gene is possibly TRBD1 (6 bases). The V gene's germline CDR1 is DFQATT and CDR2 SNEGSKA (reference sequence). The CDR3 contains 13 residues. Trimming stripped 3 bases from V and 5 bases from J, with 13 bases between. The chain's CDR3 is CSARISRGTEAFF. CDR3 DNA: TGCAGTGCTAGGATATCGAGGGGGACTGAAGCTTTCTTT.

This clonotype has ten or more counts. The rearrangement links TRBV5-1 to TRBJ2-1, with D tentatively TRBD1 (6 bases). The CDR3 spans 16 residues. V lost 4 bases to trimming and J lost 0 bases, with 14 bases between them. The V gene's germline CDR1 is SGHRS and CDR2 YFSETQ. The CDR3: CASSISVQGSYNEQFF. In DNA form, the CDR3 reads TGCGCCAGCAGCATCTCAGTACAGGGCTCCTACAATGAGCAGTTCTTC. Full variable domain (missing parts from reference TRBV5-1 and TRBJ2-1): KAGVTQTPRYLIKTRGQQVTLSCSPISGHRSVSWYQQTPGQGLQFLFEYFSETQRNKGNFPGRFSGRQFSNSRSEMNVSTLELGDSALYLCASSISVQGSYNEQFFGPGTRLTVL.

This clonotype was detected only a few times. The chain recombines TRBV7-2 with TRBJ2-1; 9 bases map to TRBD2. Germline V gives CDR1 SGHTA, CDR2 FQGNSA. V gave up 2 bases and J gave up 0 bases; unmatched junction bases: 17. This CDR3 contains 21 residues. The chain's CDR3 is CASSLQSVLAGLDRSYNEQFF. CDR3 DNA sequence: TGTGCCAGCAGCTTACAGTCCGTACTAGCGGGCCTTGACCGCTCCTACAATGAGCAGTTCTTC.

This clonotype appeared many times. The chain has TRBV2 and TRBJ2-1; D gene unclear. Trimming shortened V by 1 base and J by 8 bases, and 3 bases separated the two germline ends. The CDR3 runs 11 residues. Germline CDR1 reads SNHLY; CDR2 reads FYNNEI. The CDR3 DNA follows: TGTGCCAGCAGTGAAGTGTATGAGCAGTTCTTC. Translating it yields CASSEVYEQFF.

Ten or more counts support this clonotype. This chain joins TRBV27 and TRBJ2-5; D may be TRBD1 (5 bases). V was cut by 2 bases and J by 1 base, with 11 bases left in between. CDR1 and CDR2 from the germline V gene are MNHEY and SMNVEV (reference sequence). This CDR3 is 15 amino acids long. The CDR3 sequence: CASSLVQESQETQYF. The CDR3, as DNA: TGTGCCAGCAGTTTAGTACAGGAGAGCCAAGAGACCCAGTACTTC.

This clonotype was recorded at least ten times. V usage is TRBV6-6 and J usage is TRBJ1-5, with TRBD1 matching 7 bases. The CDR3 consists of 14 residues. CDR1 and CDR2 from the germline V gene are MNHNY and SVGAGI (reference sequence). V was clipped by 7 bases and J by 5 bases; unmatched bases: 8. DNA of the CDR3: TGTGCCAGCAATCCGGGACAGCGTGATCAGCCCCAGCATTTT. Translation gives CASNPGQRDQPQHF.

This clonotype showed up many times. The V gene is TRBV6-6, the J gene TRBJ1-5; D is undetermined. This CDR3 has 12 amino acids. V was cut by 6 bases and J by 5 bases, with 8 bases left in between. CDR1 and CDR2 (germline): MNHNY, SVGAGI (reference sequence). CDR3 in DNA: TGTGCCAGCAGACAACAAGATCAGCCCCAGCATTTT. It translates to CASRQQDQPQHF.

This clonotype was seen at least ten times. The J gene is TRBJ2-1, the V gene TRBV6-2 or TRBV6-3, with D unresolved. The germline CDR1 and CDR2 sequences are MNHEY and SVGEGT. The CDR3 sequence is 12 residues long. V was clipped by 5 bases and J by 8 bases, with 10 bases between them. CDR3 in amino acids: CASSPPIDEQFF. CDR3 coding DNA: TGTGCCAGCAGTCCTCCTATTGATGAGCAGTTCTTC.

There are many counts of this clonotype. V and J are TRBV28 and TRBJ2-5; possibly TRBD2 for D (5 bases). This CDR3 has 15 amino acids. Trimming removed 5 bases at V and 5 bases at J, with 18 bases between. The germline gives CDR1 MDHEN, CDR2 SYDVKM. The CDR3 here is CASSPTGRTGETQYF. The CDR3 DNA reads as TGTGCCAGCAGTCCGACGGGCCGGACGGGGGAGACCCAGTACTTC. Full variable domain (outside the CDR3, taken from reference TRBV28 and TRBJ2-5): DVKVTQSSRYLVKRTGEKVFLECVQDMDHENMFWYRQDPGLGLRLIYFSYDVKMKEKGDIPEGYSVSREKKERFSLILESASTNQTSMYLCASSPTGRTGETQYFGPGTRLLVL.

A word on this clonotype: A read error is likely, as this CDR3 ends without the conserved phenylalanine or tryptophan. This chain uses TRBV9 with TRBJ2-5; D gene unclear. Germline CDR1 is SGDLS and CDR2 is YYNGEE. V gave up 3 bases and J gave up 2 bases, with 2 bases separating them. CDR3 length equals 11 residues. CDR3 sequence reads: CASSDQETQYN. The CDR3 DNA reads as TGTGCCAGCAGCGATCAAGAGACCCAGTACAAC.

This clonotype has at least ten counts. This rearrangement joins TRBV28 to TRBJ1-6; D remains unclear. The V and J ends lost 6 bases and 8 bases respectively, with 5 bases between them. Germline V CDR1 and CDR2: MDHEN, SYDVKM. This CDR3 is built from 11 residues. The CDR3 is CASRMDSPLHF. The CDR3 region has the DNA TGTGCCAGCAGGATGGATTCACCCCTCCACTTT. Using reference TRBV28 and TRBJ1-6 for the parts outside the CDR3, the full variable domain is DVKVTQSSRYLVKRTGEKVFLECVQDMDHENMFWYRQDPGLGLRLIYFSYDVKMKEKGDIPEGYSVSREKKERFSLILESASTNQTSMYLCASRMDSPLHFGNGTRLTVT.

Comment on this clonotype: Because the CDR3 is missing its conserved closing phenylalanine or tryptophan, this is likely a read error. The chain carries TRBV20-1 and TRBJ2-3; perhaps TRBD1 as D (5 bases). V dropped 6 bases and J dropped 1 base, with 5 bases sitting between them. CDR1 DFQATT and CDR2 SNEGSKA come from the germline V gene (reference sequence). This CDR3 has 11 residues. In nucleotides, the CDR3 is TGCAGTGCGGGGCGCACAGATACGCAGTATAAT. Its translation: CSAGRTDTQYN.

This clonotype has ten or more counts. For the CDR3, the DNA is TGCGCCAGCAGCTTGGAAGGAATTGGCTACACCTTC. This sequence encodes CASSLEGIGYTF. V usage is TRBV5-1 and J usage is TRBJ1-2; no clear D. The germline V gene has CDR1 SGHRS and CDR2 YFSETQ. CDR3 length equals 12 residues. V gave up 0 bases and J gave up 7 bases, with 7 bases separating them.

This clonotype was detected many times. The chain is built from TRBV7-2 and TRBJ2-7; TRBD2 agrees at 12 bases. Losses at the gene ends were 5 bases for V and 2 bases for J; bases not matched to a gene: 7. The CDR3 is made up of 16 amino acids. The germline V gene encodes CDR1 SGHTA and CDR2 FQGNSA. In DNA form, the CDR3 reads TGTGCCAGCAGCGACAGGACTAGCGGGAAGACCTACGAGCAGTACTTC. Amino acid sequence: CASSDRTSGKTYEQYF.